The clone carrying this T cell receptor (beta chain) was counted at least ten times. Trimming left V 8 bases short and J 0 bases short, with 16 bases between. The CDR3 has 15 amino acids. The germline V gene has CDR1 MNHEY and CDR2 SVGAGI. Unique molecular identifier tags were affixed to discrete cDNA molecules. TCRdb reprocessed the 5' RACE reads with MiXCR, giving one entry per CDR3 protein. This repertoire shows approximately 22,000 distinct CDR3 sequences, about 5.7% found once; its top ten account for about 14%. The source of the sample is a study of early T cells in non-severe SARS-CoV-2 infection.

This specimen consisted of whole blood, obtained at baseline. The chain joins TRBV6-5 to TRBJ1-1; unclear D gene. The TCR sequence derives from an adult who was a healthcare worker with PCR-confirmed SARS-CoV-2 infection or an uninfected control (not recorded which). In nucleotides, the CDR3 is TGTGCCAGCCGTCCTTCATACACCTTGAACACTGAAGCTTTCTTT. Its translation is CASRPSYTLNTEAFF.